Presented here are 14 T cell receptor beta chains from one specimen sequenced in a study of T cells after posttransplantation cyclophosphamide (dated by TCRdb to the mid-2010s). Libraries were prepared through the immunoSEQ multiplex PCR assay. Not all clones reach the TCRdb copy of this immuneACCESS table, which keeps in-frame sequences only. Checked studies attribute under half of the gap to unresolved V genes and leave the rest unexplained. This sample shows approximately 25,000 clones, and none of them turns up only once. The top ten hold about 4.4% of the sample. The sequencing input was PBMCs. The source is a woman aged 50 to 60 in good health, CMV-negative, and a related stem cell transplant donor.

This clone was recorded many times. The genes are TRBV19 and TRBJ2-3, with D possibly being TRBD1 (6 bases). The CDR3 spans 15 residues. Between the trimmed V and J ends, which lost 5 bases and 0 bases, there was a span of 12 bases. Germline loops: CDR1 LNHDA, CDR2 SQIVND (reference sequence). For the CDR3, the DNA is TGTGCCAGTAGTCTAAGGGACACAAGCACAGATACGCAGTATTTT. It specifies CASSLRDTSTDTQYF.

This clone was seen many times. V gene TRBV9 combines with J gene TRBJ2-7; maybe TRBD1 (6 bases). In germline, CDR1 is SGDLS, CDR2 YYNGEE. CDR3 length: 16 residues. V was pared by 0 bases and J by 0 bases, with 13 bases between. The CDR3 reads CASSVDPGVSSYEQYF. For the CDR3, the DNA is TGTGCCAGCAGCGTAGATCCAGGGGTCTCCTCCTACGAGCAGTACTTC.

This clone occurred a few times. A read error is the likely source, as a far larger clone sits one nucleotide away. The CDR3 DNA sequence: TGTGCCAGCAGCTGGACAGGGGATCAGCCCCCGCATTTT. The encoded protein is CASSWTGDQPPHF. The V and J genes are TRBV7-7 and TRBJ1-5; 9 positions agree with TRBD1. The CDR3 covers 13 residues. Germline V gene lookup returns CDR1 SSHAT and CDR2 FNYEAQ (reference sequence).

This clone was counted at least ten times. This chain joins TRBV4-3 and TRBJ1-4; D gene ambiguous. Germline V gives CDR1 LGHNA, CDR2 YSLEER. Trimming pared 0 bases from V and 8 bases from J, leaving 10 bases between. The CDR3 has 14 residues. CDR3 in DNA: TGCGCCAGCAGCCAAGATCTTCTGTCGGAAAAACTGTTTTTT. Translated, it gives CASSQDLLSEKLFF.

There are many counts of this clone. The rearrangement joins TRBV7-2 to TRBJ1-3, with D possibly matching TRBD1 (5 bases). Germline V gives CDR1 SGHTA, CDR2 FQGNSA. This CDR3 is built from 15 residues. Trimming took off 5 bases at V and 2 bases at J, with 13 bases between the two ends. The CDR3 sequence is CASSPFGGTGNTIYF. The CDR3 DNA is TGTGCCAGCAGCCCATTTGGGGGGACTGGAAACACCATATATTTT.

This clone was recorded many times. The chain recombines TRBV6-1 with TRBJ2-1, with TRBD2 as a possible D gene (5 bases). The CDR3 sequence is 13 residues long. CDR1 is MNHNS, CDR2 SASEGT, per germline. The V end was cut by 0 bases, the J end by 10 bases, with 10 bases between. CDR3 sequence: CASSEASRGEQFF. DNA of the CDR3: TGTGCCAGCAGTGAAGCGAGCCGCGGGGAGCAGTTCTTC.

This clone was found many times. The CDR3 here is CAWSAGQGSQPQHF. The CDR3 nucleotides read TGTGCCTGGAGTGCAGGACAGGGCAGTCAGCCCCAGCATTTT. The chain has TRBV30 and TRBJ1-5; 8 bases are shared with TRBD1. Germline assignment: CDR1 GTSNPN and CDR2 SVGIG (reference sequence). The CDR3 spans 14 residues. Unmatched junction bases numbered 5, after V lost 1 base and J lost 6 bases.

This clone was counted at least ten times. The chain has TRBV28 and TRBJ2-1, with 7 bases that match TRBD1. CDR3 size: 14 residues. Trimming at V came to 4 bases and at J to 4 bases, leaving 4 bases not matched to a gene. Germline loops: CDR1 MDHEN, CDR2 SYDVKM. The DNA of the CDR3 is TGTGCCAGCAGTTACAGGGGCGGTTACAATGAGCAGTTCTTC. Its protein is CASSYRGGYNEQFF.

This clone was recorded at least ten times. This sample also contains other DNA sequences that code for the same CDR3. V usage is TRBV18 and J usage is TRBJ1-1; 7 bases line up with TRBD1. From germline, CDR1 is KGHSH and CDR2 LQKENI. Germline trimming cut 3 bases from V and 1 base from J; bases unmatched to any gene: 2. The CDR3 is 14 residues long. The chain's CDR3 is CASSPNRGNTEAFF. As DNA, the CDR3 is TGTGCCAGCTCACCCAACAGGGGGAACACTGAAGCTTTCTTT.

This clone came up many times. This chain links TRBV29-1 with TRBJ2-7; 7 bases agree with TRBD1. CDR3 length equals 13 residues. The V segment lost 7 bases and the J segment 0 bases; nucleotides outside the gene matches: 6. Germline CDR1 SQVTM, CDR2 ANQGSEA. Written as DNA, the CDR3 is TGCAGCGCACAGGGGCCTAGCTCCTACGAGCAGTACTTC. Its protein product is CSAQGPSSYEQYF.

This chain uses TRBV6-1 with TRBJ1-2; 11 nucleotides align to TRBD1. Germline V CDR1 and CDR2: MNHNS, SASEGT. The CDR3 runs to 15 residues. V shed 5 bases, J shed 5 bases, and the junction held 7 bases outside the gene matches. CDR3 DNA sequence: TGTGCCAGCAGTCAGGCCGGGACAGGGGGTTATGGCTACACCTTC. It codes for CASSQAGTGGYGYTF.

This clone appeared many times. J is TRBJ2-7 and V is TRBV19, with no clear D. CDR3 length: 14 amino acids. Per the germline V gene, CDR1 is LNHDA and CDR2 is SQIVND (reference sequence). Trimming removed 1 base at V and 0 bases at J, with 7 bases between. This chain's CDR3 is CASSIVSSSYEQYF. Written as DNA, the CDR3 is TGTGCCAGTAGTATAGTGTCCAGCTCCTACGAGCAGTACTTC.

This clone has ten or more counts. The chain carries TRBV5-4 and TRBJ1-5; possibly TRBD1 for D (5 bases). The CDR3 has 16 amino acids. CDR1 and CDR2 from the germline V gene are SGHNT and YYREEE (reference sequence). V lost 1 base, J lost 0 bases, and 11 bases lay in between. CDR3 protein: CASSLWGVGSNQPQHF. Written as DNA, the CDR3 is TGTGCCAGCAGCTTGTGGGGGGTCGGTAGCAATCAGCCCCAGCATTTT.

This clone was counted many times. DNA for the CDR3: TGTGCCAGCAACCCTCCCGGGACTAGCGCCAATGAGCAGTTCTTC. Protein sequence: CASNPPGTSANEQFF. This chain links TRBV5-6 with TRBJ2-1; 10 bases are a match to TRBD2. The CDR3 is 15 residues long. With 6 bases clipped from V and 6 bases from J, the junction kept 9 bases outside the gene matches. Germline lookup yields CDR1 SGHDT and CDR2 YYEEEE.